These 3 T cell receptor beta chains came from one sample sequenced in a study of blood T cell repertoires in COVID-19. Clones were sequenced by immunoSEQ multiplex PCR, and TCRdb holds only the in-frame ones, with some missing. The data show tens of thousands of clones, 88% seen once. Specimen: peripheral blood. The receptor set was obtained from a human donor in a cohort sampled during active COVID-19.

J is TRBJ1-5 and V is TRBV5-1, with D maybe TRBD1 (6 bases). CDR1 SGHRS and CDR2 YFSETQ come from the germline V gene. V lost 0 bases and J 9 bases, leaving 13 bases between the germline ends. The CDR3 contains 14 residues. DNA for the CDR3: TGCGCCAGCAGCTTGGAATCAGGGGTTGGGCCCCAGCATTTT. Protein sequence: CASSLESGVGPQHF.

The genes are TRBV7-6 and TRBJ2-3, with 11 bases matching TRBD2. Germline CDR1 SGHVS, CDR2 FNYEAQ. After removal of 6 bases from V and 3 bases from J, the junction contained 8 bases not matched to a gene. The CDR3 is 16 residues long. The CDR3 region is CASRPLAGAGTDTQYF. CDR3 nucleotide sequence: TGTGCCAGCAGGCCACTAGCGGGAGCGGGGACAGATACGCAGTATTTT.

The chain recombines TRBV6-5 with TRBJ1-1, with 8 bases that match TRBD1. The CDR3 is made up of 13 amino acids. Germline lookup yields CDR1 MNHEY and CDR2 SVGAGI. With V trimmed by 6 bases and J by 8 bases, 8 bases remained unmatched. CDR3 amino acids: CASRRQGSVEAFF. The CDR3 nucleotides read TGTGCCAGCAGACGACAGGGGAGTGTAGAAGCTTTCTTT.